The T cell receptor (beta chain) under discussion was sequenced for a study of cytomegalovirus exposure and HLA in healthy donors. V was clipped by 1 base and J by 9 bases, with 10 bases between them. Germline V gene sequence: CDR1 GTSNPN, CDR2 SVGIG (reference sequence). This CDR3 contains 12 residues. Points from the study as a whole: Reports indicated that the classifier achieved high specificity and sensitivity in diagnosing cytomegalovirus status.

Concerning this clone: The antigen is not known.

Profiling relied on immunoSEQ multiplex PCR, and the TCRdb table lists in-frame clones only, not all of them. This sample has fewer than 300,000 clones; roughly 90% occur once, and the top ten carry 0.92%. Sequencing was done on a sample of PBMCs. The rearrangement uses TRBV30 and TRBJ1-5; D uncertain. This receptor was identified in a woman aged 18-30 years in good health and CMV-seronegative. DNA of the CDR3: TGTGCCTGGAGTGACACGGGGTGGCCCCAGCATTTT. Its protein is CAWSDTGWPQHF.